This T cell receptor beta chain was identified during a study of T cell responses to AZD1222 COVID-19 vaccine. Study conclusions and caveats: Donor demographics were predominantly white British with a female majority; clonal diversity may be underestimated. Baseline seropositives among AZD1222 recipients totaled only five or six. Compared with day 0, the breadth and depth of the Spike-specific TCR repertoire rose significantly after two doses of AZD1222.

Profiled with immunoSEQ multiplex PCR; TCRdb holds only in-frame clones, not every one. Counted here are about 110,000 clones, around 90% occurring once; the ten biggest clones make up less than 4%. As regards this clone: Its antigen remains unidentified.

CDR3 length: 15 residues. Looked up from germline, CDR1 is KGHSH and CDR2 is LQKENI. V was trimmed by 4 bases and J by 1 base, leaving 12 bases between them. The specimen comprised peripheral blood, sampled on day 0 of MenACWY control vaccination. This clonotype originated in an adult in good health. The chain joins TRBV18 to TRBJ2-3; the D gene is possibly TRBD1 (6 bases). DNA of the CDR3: TGTGCCAGCTCACGCATAGGGGGTGGCACAGATACGCAGTATTTT. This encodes CASSRIGGGTDTQYF.